The source of this TCR beta chain is a study of shared clonotypes between healthy human individuals. Study-level background: Three CD4 naive, three CD4 memory, two CD8 naive and one CD8 memory plate were used per donor.

Naive CD8 cells comprised CD45RO-negative, CCR7-positively selected cells, excluding terminally differentiated effector memory CD45RA+ cells. Every contributor of samples was a Caucasian grown-up residing in Nashville, Tennessee. Per the original data handling: For the immunoSEQ data, sequences were junction-only without quality scores, so filtering differed. Libraries were prepared by immunoSEQ multiplex PCR; TCRdb keeps only in-frame clonotypes and omits some of them. V, J and clone size reflect that table, while D and trimming were determined from the DNA. Altogether around 640,000 clones are present, around 96% being singletons, with the ten largest covering 0.11%. This clone was picked up one time. What it binds is unknown. Trimming stripped 6 bases from V and 3 bases from J, with 17 bases between. CDR3 size: 15 residues. CDR1 is LNHDA and CDR2 is SQIVND in the germline V gene (reference sequence).

Study-level points and caveats: Lower generation probabilities were found for non-shared clonotypes than for those shared by all four donors.

Sequences were obtained from naive CD8+ T cells sorted from blood. The receptor was derived from a woman aged 30 to 39 in good health. The chain employs TRBV19 and TRBJ1-1; TRBD1 might be the D (5 bases). The CDR3 DNA reads as TGTGCCAGTAGCCAAATCAGGGAGGGGTACACTGAAGCTTTCTTT. Its protein product is CASSQIREGYTEAFF.